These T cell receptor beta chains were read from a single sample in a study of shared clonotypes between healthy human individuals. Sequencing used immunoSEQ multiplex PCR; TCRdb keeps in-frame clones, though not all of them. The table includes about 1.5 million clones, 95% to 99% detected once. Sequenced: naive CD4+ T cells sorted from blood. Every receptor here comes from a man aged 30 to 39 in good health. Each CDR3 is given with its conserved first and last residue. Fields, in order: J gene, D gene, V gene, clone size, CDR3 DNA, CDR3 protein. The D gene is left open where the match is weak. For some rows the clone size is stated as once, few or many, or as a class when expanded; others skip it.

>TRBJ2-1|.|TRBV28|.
TGTGCCAGCAGTTTACCCCCTGGGGGCAGGCCCCGTTACAATGAGCAGTTCTTC
CASSLPPGGRPRYNEQFF
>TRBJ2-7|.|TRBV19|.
TGTGCCAGTAGTAATCATGGGGGGGCGAGGCACGAGCAGTACTTC
CASSNHGGARHEQYF
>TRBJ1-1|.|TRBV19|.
TGTGCCAGTAGTATAGTTAGGGGGAGGACTGAAGCTTTCTTT
CASSIVRGRTEAFF
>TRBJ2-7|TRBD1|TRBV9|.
TGTGCCAGCAGCGCTACCGGGACAGGGAGCAACGAGCAGTACTTC
CASSATGTGSNEQYF
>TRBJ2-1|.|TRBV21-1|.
TGTGCCAGCAGCAAAGTATGGGCGGGAGATGGTTACAATGAGCAGTTCTTC
CASSKVWAGDGYNEQFF
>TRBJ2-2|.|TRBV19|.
TGTGCCAGTAGCGTGTCGCGCACCGGGGAGCTGTTTTTT
CASSVSRTGELFF
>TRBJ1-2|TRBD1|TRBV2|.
TGTGCCAGCACCCGAGACAGGGCAGTCGGTGGCTACACCTTC
CASTRDRAVGGYTF
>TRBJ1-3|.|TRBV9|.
TGTGCCAGCAGCGTAGCGGGGGGGGGCCCCTCTGGAAACACCATATATTTT
CASSVAGGGPSGNTIYF
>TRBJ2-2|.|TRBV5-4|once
TGTGCCAGCAGCTTCGACAGAACCGGGGAGCTGTTTTTT
CASSFDRTGELFF
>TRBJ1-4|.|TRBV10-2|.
TGCGCCAGCAGTGATGAGGGCAGGAATGAAAAACTGTTTTTT
CASSDEGRNEKLFF
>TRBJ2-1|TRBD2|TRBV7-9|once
TGTGCCAGCAGCTTAACAGCGGGAGGGCAGGTTGAGCAGTTCTTC
CASSLTAGGQVEQFF
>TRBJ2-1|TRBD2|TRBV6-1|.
TGTGCCGGGAGACTAGCGGGATCCTACAATGAGCAGTTCTTC
CAGRLAGSYNEQFF
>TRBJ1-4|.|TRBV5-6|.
TGTGCCAGCAGCTTGGCCTTGGGAAAACTGTTTTTT
CASSLALGKLFF
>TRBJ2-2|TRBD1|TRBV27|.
TGTGCCAGCAGTTCCGACTTGGCTCCGTTGTCGCACCTCCGGGACAGGGTCGACACCGGGGAGCTGTTTTTT
CASSSDLAPLSHLRDRVDTGELFF
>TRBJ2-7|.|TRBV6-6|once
TGTGCCAGCAGTCCACAGGACTACGAGCAGTACTTC
CASSPQDYEQYF
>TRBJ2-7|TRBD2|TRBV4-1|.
TGCGCCAGCAGTCAAGGAGGAAGCGGGAGAGTCAACGAGCAGTACTTC
CASSQGGSGRVNEQYF
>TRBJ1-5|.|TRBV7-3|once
TGTGCCAGCAGCCCTGACCCAAATCAGCCCCAGCATTTT
CASSPDPNQPQHF
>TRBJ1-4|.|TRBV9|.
TGTGCCAGCAGCGTAGTAGGTCTGAATGAAAAACTGTTTTTT
CASSVVGLNEKLFF
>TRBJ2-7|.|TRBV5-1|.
TGCGCCAGCAGCTTGGACGGTCCGACCTCCTACGAGCAGTACTTC
CASSLDGPTSYEQYF
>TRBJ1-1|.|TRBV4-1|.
TGCGCCAGCAGCCGTCTAGCTGGCACGAACACTGAAGCTTTCTTT
CASSRLAGTNTEAFF
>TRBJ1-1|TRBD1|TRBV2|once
TGTGCCAGTTCAGCCGGACAGGAATTGGCGGGTTTCTTT
CASSAGQELAGFF
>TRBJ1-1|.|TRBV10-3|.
TGTGCCATCACGGGGGAAATCGAGCGAGGGAACACTGAAGCTTTCTTT
CAITGEIERGNTEAFF
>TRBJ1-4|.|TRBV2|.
TGTGCCAGCAGGAGGAACAGCCCTAATGAAAAACTGTTTTTT
CASRRNSPNEKLFF
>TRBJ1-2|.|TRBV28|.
TGTGCCAGCAGCTTACCCCAGGGCCCCAACTATGGCTACACCTTC
CASSLPQGPNYGYTF
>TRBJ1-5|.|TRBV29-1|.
TGCAGCGTTGAAGAAGCCGGTGGGAGCAATCAGCCCCAGCATTTT
CSVEEAGGSNQPQHF
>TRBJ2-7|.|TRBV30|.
TGTGCCTGGAGTGCCCCTGAGGGGTTTATTAGGGGGGAGTACTTC
CAWSAPEGFIRGEYF
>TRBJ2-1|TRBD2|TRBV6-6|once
TGTGCCAGCAGTATTACCGCCCGACTAGCATATGAGCAGTTCTTC
CASSITARLAYEQFF
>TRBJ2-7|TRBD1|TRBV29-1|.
TGCAGCGTTATGTCGCCAGGGGGCTCCTACGAGCAGTACTTC
CSVMSPGGSYEQYF